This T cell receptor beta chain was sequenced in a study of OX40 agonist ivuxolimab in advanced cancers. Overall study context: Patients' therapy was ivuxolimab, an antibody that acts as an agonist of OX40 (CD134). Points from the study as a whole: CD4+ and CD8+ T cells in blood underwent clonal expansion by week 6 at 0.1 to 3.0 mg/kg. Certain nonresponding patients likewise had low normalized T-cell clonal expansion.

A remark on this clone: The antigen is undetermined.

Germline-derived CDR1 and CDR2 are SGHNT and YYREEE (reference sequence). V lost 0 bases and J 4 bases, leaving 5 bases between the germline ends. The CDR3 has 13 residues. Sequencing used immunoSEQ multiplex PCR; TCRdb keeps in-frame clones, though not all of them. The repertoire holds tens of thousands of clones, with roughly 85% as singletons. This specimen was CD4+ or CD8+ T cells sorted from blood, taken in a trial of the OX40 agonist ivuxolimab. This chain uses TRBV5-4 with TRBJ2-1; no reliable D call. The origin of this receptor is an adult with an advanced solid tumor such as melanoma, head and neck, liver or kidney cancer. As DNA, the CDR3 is TGTGCCAGCAGCTTGGACCGATACAATGAGCAGTTCTTC. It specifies CASSLDRYNEQFF.